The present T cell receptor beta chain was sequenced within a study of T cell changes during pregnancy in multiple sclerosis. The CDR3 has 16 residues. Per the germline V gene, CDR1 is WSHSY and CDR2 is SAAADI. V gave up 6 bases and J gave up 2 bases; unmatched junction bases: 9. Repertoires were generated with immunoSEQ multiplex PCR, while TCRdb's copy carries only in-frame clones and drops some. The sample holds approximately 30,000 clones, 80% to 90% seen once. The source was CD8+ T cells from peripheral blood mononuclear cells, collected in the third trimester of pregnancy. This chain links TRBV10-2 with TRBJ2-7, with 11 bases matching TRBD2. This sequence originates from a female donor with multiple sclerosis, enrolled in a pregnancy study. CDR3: CASSAPTSGDPYEQYF. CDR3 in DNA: TGCGCCAGCAGCGCCCCGACTAGCGGGGATCCCTACGAGCAGTACTTC.